This T cell receptor beta chain is drawn from a study of cytomegalovirus exposure and HLA in healthy donors (dated by TCRdb to about 2017). General notes on the study: An earlier analysis of 587 of the donors reported under 300 Gb of sequence data and around 100 million unique TCR beta sequences obtained from about 179 million T cells. In addition to the first cohort of roughly 670 subjects, a separate validation cohort of 120 different subjects was used. On average, around 230,000 unique TCR beta nucleotide sequences were sequenced per donor among more than 350 genotyped donors of the cohort, with roughly 19% of those sequences being non-productive. The later analysis used no new phenotypic data to find candidate immune exposures, relying instead on TCR beta sequences and their occurrence across donors. About five DR-DQ haplotypes were treated as single units for association and clustering because of strong linkage in the cohort. An earlier analysis of a few hundred of the donors applied high-throughput TCR beta sequencing to assess whether each TCR beta V gene segment acted as functional or pseudogenic. The study combined high-throughput TCR immunosequencing, statistical association of individual TCRs with disease status, and machine learning to predict cytomegalovirus infection status. Of the 350 to 450 genotyped donors, over 80% were placed in the genetic ancestry cluster associated with self-reported Caucasian donors. Alongside the repertoire data, information on donor age, sex, ethnicity and CMV serostatus was compiled. Using immunosequencing, the study profiled T cell repertoires from fewer than 850 subjects and related those repertoires to cytomegalovirus serostatus. About 280 gigabases of sequencing data and around 85 million unique TCR sequences made up an early release that covered over 550 HLA-typed donors. HLA typing covered class I and class II loci at four-digit resolution. The number of donors typed differed by locus, with about 620-630 for A, B, C, DRB1 and DQB1, 522 for DQA1, some 570 for DPA1, and around 460 for DPB1. The study aimed to test whether signatures of past pathogen exposure could be identified by cataloging public T cell receptors. Genome-wide SNP genotypes for about 65% of the roughly 670 donors were used in a later genetic analysis, which treated that subset as a discovery cohort. All discovery cohort repertoires had been generated using a single sequencing platform. To study patterns of TCR occurrence, a later analysis re-analyzed previously published TCR beta repertoires from 700 or so donors and added high-resolution HLA genotyping. Beyond this particular receptor, the publication reports: A later analysis associated approximately 17,000 TCR beta sequences with specific HLA alleles at a false discovery rate of 0.05. Correlated functional status among segregating V segments might reflect linkage disequilibrium, but an unknown experimental factor could not be ruled out. It was suggested by the authors that the approach could potentially be generalized to other disease states and immunological phenotypes. In a later analysis, HLA-associated TCR beta chains showed more clonal expansion and lower generation probabilities than non-associated chains that were equally common. Cytomegalovirus status was reported to be diagnosed by the classifier with high specificity and sensitivity in both the original and validation cohorts. While some public TCRs were present in many individuals, most TCR sequences turned up only very rarely across donors. In a later genetic analysis, fewer N-insertions in productive TCRs were reported among donors in an Asian-associated ancestry cluster than the approximately 710-donor mean. Some IMGT-functional V segments, including TRBV6-2 and TRBV6-3, could not be distinguished by the 87-base-pair reads and were therefore excluded. Because HLA typing was missing for some donors at each locus, association tests included only the typed subset. Only TCR beta chains were sequenced in this cohort, and the absence of alpha or paired-chain data limited detectable features. In a later analysis, most CMV-associated TCR beta chains were found to appear HLA-restricted, with HLA associations seemingly driven largely by CMV exposure. A few of the identified cytomegalovirus-associated TCR beta chains were confirmed in vitro to be specific for cytomegalovirus antigens. Because counts were too low, under 20 rarely observed V segments, including chromosome 9 orphons, were left out of the earlier analysis of approximately 500 of the donors. The study gave a list of about 170 TCR beta chains associated with cytomegalovirus. CMV serostatus was the only immune exposure information available for the cohort. A group of highly shared sequence variants was considered likely to be a technical artifact of the sequencing pipeline. Roughly uniform sequencing depth across donors was assumed in presence/absence analyses, although this assumption may not hold. When HLA alleles, especially DR and DQ, strongly co-occurred, attributing TCR associations to individual alleles was difficult. According to a later analysis, TCR association rates differed among HLA loci, with DRB1 alleles showing the most associated TCRs and HLA-C alleles showing the fewest. A further reported finding was that TCR beta sequences accurately predicted the HLA-A and HLA-B alleles for most subjects in the first cohort. V-gene and J-gene trimming of TCR beta chains was associated with a missense DCLRE1C variant in a later genetic analysis, and the association was replicated in an independent cohort. A later analysis reported that several top co-occurrence clusters appeared linked to parvovirus B19, influenza, CMV and Epstein-Barr virus. An earlier analysis of around 600 of the donors showed that most TCR beta V segments appeared in productive rearrangements either about 87% or about 30% of the time, which broadly matched IMGT annotations.

In total, roughly 670 healthy bone marrow donors made up the cohort. All cohort members were sampled while nominally healthy, although unrecorded immune exposures were likely present. The donor was CMV seropositive and was included in the group of 290 or so seropositive cohort members. A peripheral blood sample was provided by each donor, and peripheral blood mononuclear cells were used for TCR beta sequencing. The Qiagen DNeasy Blood Extraction Kit was used to extract genomic DNA from the blood cell samples. Regarding this clone: The specificity of this receptor is unknown. It has no much larger one-base neighbor in the sample; base qualities were not kept.

The library was obtained by the immunoSEQ multiplex PCR assay. For the multiplex PCR, a mixture combining 60 forward primers for TCR Vbeta segments and 13 reverse primers for TCR Jbeta segments was used. Amplification of the CDR3 region of rearranged TCR beta genes was performed with a multiplex PCR assay on genomic DNA. The Illumina HiSeq System was used to sequence the amplified TCR beta libraries as 87-base-pair reads. On the authors' methods: A later analysis tallied 75 million to 85 million unique TCR beta chains across the 666 repertoires, and some 10 million of those chains were shared by two or more donors. A nearest-neighbor algorithm error-corrected the raw reads and collapsed the reads into unique sequences, merging closely related sequences to remove PCR and sequencing errors. V, D and J gene segments were assigned by aligning CDR3 sequences to IMGT reference sequences. For a sequence to be retained, a match of at least six nucleotides to both a V gene segment and a J gene segment was required. A rearrangement counted as productive if the CDR3 had no stop codons and remained in frame with V and J, and every other rearrangement counted as non-productive. CDR3 was defined by IMGT convention, running from the second conserved V-encoded cysteine to the conserved J-encoded phenylalanine. The earlier analysis of some 550 of the donors excluded any sequence lacking an unambiguous match to a single V gene segment. In an earlier analysis of around 600 of the donors, V segments were called functional above 56.7% productive rearrangements and were called segregating when the between-donor standard deviation exceeded 5%. A statistical classification framework was built for diagnosing cytomegalovirus status from the catalog of TCR beta chain sequences. A later analysis assigned V and J genes by comparing TCR nucleotide sequences with IMGT/GENE-DB human TR gene sequences. In a later analysis, CDR3 sequences and most-parsimonious VDJ recombination scenarios were assigned using the TCRdist pipeline. In a later analysis, each TCR beta chain was defined by its CDR3 amino acid sequence together with its V-gene family, and reads without a unique V-gene family were excluded. A later analysis removed nearly 600 highly shared, low-generation-probability nucleotide sequences to deal with suspected cross-contamination and a sequencing artifact. In a later analysis, a clonal expansion index was calculated for each public chain from normalized within-repertoire ranks of inferred template counts. In a later analysis, generation probabilities were computed with a VDJ recombination model fitted to out-of-frame rearrangements, and the resulting probabilities were checked against IGoR. In a later analysis, TCR-TCR, TCR-HLA and TCR-CMV co-occurrence was scored with hypergeometric tests, and a repertoire-size bias correction was applied to TCR pairs. A later analysis estimated false discovery rates by permuting HLA or CMV assignments 20 times. A later analysis grouped co-occurring TCRs with DBSCAN, adding TCRdist sequence similarity when clustering within HLA-allele-positive subsets. Repertoires with fewer than 30,000 or more than 120,000 public chains were left out of co-occurrence clustering, as were five repertoires with anomalous nucleotide sharing. Held by TCRdb, this immuneACCESS table contains in-frame sequences only and omits some clones. Under half of the omission traces to an unresolved V gene where checked; the cause of the rest is unknown. V and J calls and clone size are copied from that table; D and trimming were computed from the DNA. Here the sample has approximately 210,000 clones; less than 85% occur a single time. Roughly 1.5% of the sample rests with the top ten.

Spanning cysteine to phenylalanine, the CDR3 consists of 15 amino acids. Only the CDR3 portion is preserved as DNA: 45 bases, with reading frame beginning at the first base. Trimmed from V: 4 bases; trimmed from J: 3 bases; junction bases lacking a gene match: 8. Based on the germline V gene, the CDR1 and CDR2 sequences are SGHVS and FQNEAQ. Sequencing was done on a sample of PBMCs. The chain uses TRBV7-8 and TRBJ1-1; 7 central bases correspond to TRBD1. This TCR was sampled from a girl aged 10-17 years in good health and CMV-seropositive. The encoded CDR3 is CASSSRDSRDTEAFF. The DNA sequence is as follows: TGTGCCAGCAGCTCTCGGGACAGTCGGGACACTGAAGCTTTCTTT.